This T cell receptor beta chain was recorded in a study of human T cells and chemical hapten exposure. The V gene end was trimmed by 0 bases and the J gene end by 2 bases; junction bases not matched to a gene: 6. The CDR3 has 16 residues. CDR1 LGHNA and CDR2 YNFKEQ come from the germline V gene. One entry per CDR3 protein results from TCRdb running MiXCR on the RACE reads. The data contain 87,000 or so distinct CDR3 sequences, 8% to 10% of them seen just once; the ten biggest clones take up around 3.6%. This clonotype appeared a few times. The sample's time point: pre-sensitization, week 0. The treatment: therapeutic diphenylcyclopropenone sensitization with weekly scalp DPC.

The clonotype originates from a woman between 40 and 50 years old with alopecia areata. Some clones in this sample may be carry-over from other donors' samples. Sequenced here: whole blood, sampled in connection with sensitization to the hapten diphenylcyclopropenone (DPC). This rearrangement joins TRBV4-2 to TRBJ1-2; 7 bases align to TRBD1. The chain's CDR3 is CASSQDRSGGNYGYTF. In DNA form, the CDR3 reads TGTGCCAGCAGCCAAGATAGGTCAGGGGGGAACTATGGCTACACCTTC.